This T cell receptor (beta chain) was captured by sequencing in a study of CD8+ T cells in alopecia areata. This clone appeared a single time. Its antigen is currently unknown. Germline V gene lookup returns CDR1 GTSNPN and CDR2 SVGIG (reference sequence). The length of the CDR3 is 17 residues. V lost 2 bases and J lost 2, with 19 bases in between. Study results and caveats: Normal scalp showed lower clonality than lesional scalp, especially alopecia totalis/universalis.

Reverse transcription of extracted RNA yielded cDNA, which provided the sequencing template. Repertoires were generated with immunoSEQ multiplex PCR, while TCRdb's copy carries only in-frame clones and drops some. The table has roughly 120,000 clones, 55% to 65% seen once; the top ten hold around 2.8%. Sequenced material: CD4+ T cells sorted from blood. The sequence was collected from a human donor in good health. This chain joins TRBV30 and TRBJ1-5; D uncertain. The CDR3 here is CAWSRGVSIGGNQPQHF. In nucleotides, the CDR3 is TGTGCCTGGAGTCGTGGGGTTAGTATTGGGGGCAATCAGCCCCAGCATTTT.